The subject of this entry is one T cell receptor (beta chain). These data originate in a study of blood T cell repertoires in COVID-19. Assay: immunoSEQ multiplex PCR; the TCRdb copy retains only in-frame clones and omits some. The sample yields 150,000 to 160,000 clones, more than 65% seen once. Germline V lookup: CDR1 SNHLY, CDR2 FYNNEI. The CDR3 totals 14 residues. The J segment lost 11 bases and the V segment lost 5 bases, leaving 10 bases of the junction unmatched. Sequenced: peripheral blood. The source is a woman aged 45-59 years with acute or convalescent COVID-19. This rearrangement joins TRBV2 to TRBJ2-3; the match to TRBD2 covers 10 bases. DNA of the CDR3: TGTGCCAGCAGTCGCGCCGGGACTAGCGTATTGCAGTATTTT. This encodes CASSRAGTSVLQYF.